This T cell receptor beta chain was observed in a study of T cell responses to AZD1222 COVID-19 vaccine. Study-wide results and limits: CD4 TCRs linked to vaccination spanned spike, dominating at 160-218 and 743-854. None of the repertoires were sampled until the peak T cell response had passed. Donors, mostly white British, included more females; clonal diversity was possibly underestimated. At study baseline, merely several AZD1222 recipients were seropositive.

The V gene's germline CDR1 is MNHNY and CDR2 SVGAGI (reference sequence). This CDR3 is 14 amino acids long. With 4 bases removed from V and 5 bases from J, the gap between germline ends came to 14 bases. Repertoires were generated with immunoSEQ multiplex PCR, while TCRdb's copy carries only in-frame clones and drops some. The repertoire includes fewer than 130,000 clones, 92% of them detected once, and about 1.2% sits in the top ten. To note about this clone: Its antigen is currently unknown.

This sequence originates from an adult in good health. This material consisted of peripheral blood, taken on day 0 of AZD1222 vaccination. This sequence joins TRBV6-6 and TRBJ2-5; D is unresolved. Here the CDR3 DNA reads TGTGCCAGCAGTTTACCGGGCATTAGGGAGACCCAGTACTTC. It translates to CASSLPGIRETQYF.